Each of the 2 T cell receptor beta chains below was sequenced from the same sample in a study of cytomegalovirus exposure and HLA in healthy donors. Vbeta (60) and Jbeta (13) primers were used in the PCR. Clones were read by immunoSEQ multiplex PCR, and TCRdb kept only the in-frame ones, dropping some. In the table there are about 170,000 clones, 73% of which are singletons. The sample comprised PBMCs. These TCRs come from a woman younger than 30 in good health and CMV-seropositive.

This chain connects TRBV7-2 to TRBJ1-6, with D unresolved. This CDR3 contains 13 residues. V was pared by 3 bases and J by 5 bases, with 5 bases between. CDR1 and CDR2 (germline): SGHTA, FQGNSA. CDR3: CASSFQNNSPLHF. The CDR3 coding sequence is TGTGCCAGCAGCTTCCAGAATAATTCACCCCTCCACTTT.

The rearrangement uses TRBV6-5 and TRBJ1-1; D perhaps matches TRBD1 (5 bases). Germline-derived CDR1 and CDR2 are MNHEY and SVGAGI. V was trimmed by 2 bases and J by 8 bases, leaving 9 bases between them. The CDR3 loop spans 12 amino acids. CDR3 sequence (DNA): TGTGCCAGCAGTTACCGGCAGGGCGAAGCTTTCTTT. Translation gives CASSYRQGEAFF.